The rows below give T cell receptor beta chains drawn from one sample of a study of T cells after yellow fever vaccination. TCRdb recomputed calls from the 5' RACE reads with MiXCR, one row per CDR3 protein. The repertoire holds about 130,000 distinct CDR3 sequences, more than 6% seen once, with 2% to 3% in the top ten. The starting material was CD4+ T cells sorted from PBMCs, obtained roughly 10 days after the first yellow fever vaccination. The receptor set was obtained from a man in his late teens or twenties who received the YFV17D yellow fever vaccine. The CDR3 runs from the conserved cysteine through the conserved F or W. D genes are given only for firm matches. Clone size appears in some rows only: once, few, many, or a class for an expanded clone.

CDR3 protein,CDR3 DNA,J gene,clone size,D gene,V gene
CASSPGTENIQYF,TGTGCCAGCAGCCCCGGGACAGAAAACATTCAGTACTTC,TRBJ2-4,many,TRBD1,TRBV7-2
CASSVTSGTGTQYF,TGTGCCAGCAGTGTGACCTCCGGAACGGGGACCCAGTACTTC,TRBJ2-5,many,-,TRBV6-1
CASSELASNTGELFF,TGTGCCAGCAGCGAACTAGCGTCGAACACCGGGGAGCTGTTTTTT,TRBJ2-2,many,TRBD2,TRBV9
CSARATGLTGVATNEKLFF,TGCAGTGCTAGAGCGACCGGGTTGACAGGGGTTGCAACTAATGAAAAACTGTTTTTT,TRBJ1-4,-,TRBD1,TRBV20-1
CASSSYPQGKPGPDTQYF,TGTGCCAGCAGCTCCTATCCTCAGGGGAAACCGGGCCCAGATACGCAGTATTTT,TRBJ2-3,many,-,TRBV11-2
CASTDGGVAFF,TGCGCCAGCACCGACGGAGGGGTAGCTTTCTTT,TRBJ1-1,many,-,TRBV5-1
CASSPIFDREGGYTF,TGTGCCAGCTCACCGATTTTTGACAGGGAAGGTGGCTACACCTTC,TRBJ1-2,many,TRBD1,TRBV18
CASGQGLAGARGDTQYF,TGTGCTAGTGGTCAGGGACTAGCGGGCGCCCGGGGAGATACGCAGTATTTT,TRBJ2-3,-,TRBD2,TRBV12-5
CASSGGTENQPQHF,TGTGCCAGCAGCGGAGGGACAGAGAATCAGCCCCAGCATTTT,TRBJ1-5,many,TRBD1,TRBV7-9
CASSTGTETDTQYF,TGTGCCAGCAGCACCGGGACAGAGACAGATACGCAGTATTTT,TRBJ2-3,many,TRBD1,TRBV7-9
CSARKLLRGRKVNQPQHF,TGCAGTGCTAGAAAACTCCTCCGGGGGAGGAAGGTTAATCAGCCCCAGCATTTT,TRBJ1-5,many,-,TRBV20-1
CASSMGLAARSETQYF,TGTGCCAGCAGTATGGGACTAGCGGCGCGGTCGGAGACCCAGTACTTC,TRBJ2-5,-,TRBD2,TRBV6-2/TRBV6-3
CASSRDRANEQFF,TGTGCCAGCAGCCGGGACAGGGCGAATGAGCAGTTCTTC,TRBJ2-1,-,TRBD1,TRBV9
CASSRGYTEAFF,TGTGCCAGCAGCCGAGGATACACTGAAGCTTTCTTT,TRBJ1-1,many,-,TRBV12-3/TRBV12-4
CASSHAGGGYNEQFF,TGCGCCAGCAGCCATGCTGGGGGGGGGTACAATGAGCAGTTCTTC,TRBJ2-1,many,TRBD2,TRBV4-1
CASSFPSGGADLTGELFF,TGCGCCAGCAGCTTTCCTAGCGGGGGGGCCGATCTCACCGGGGAGCTGTTTTTT,TRBJ2-2,many,TRBD2,TRBV5-1
CASSLPSGLNTEAFF,TGTGCCAGCAGCTTACCAAGCGGGTTGAACACTGAAGCTTTCTTT,TRBJ1-1,many,-,TRBV5-4
CASSPEAGSQPQHF,TGTGCCAGCTCACCAGAGGCAGGGAGTCAGCCCCAGCATTTT,TRBJ1-5,many,-,TRBV18
CASSLSFIRDTQYF,TGTGCCAGCAGCCTGTCTTTTATCCGGGATACGCAGTATTTT,TRBJ2-3,many,-,TRBV7-2
CASSQDRLYTDTQYF,TGTGCCAGCAGCCAGGATCGACTTTACACAGATACGCAGTATTTT,TRBJ2-3,many,-,TRBV3-1
CASSHRQGGGNEQFF,TGCGCCAGCAGCCATAGACAGGGCGGAGGCAATGAGCAGTTCTTC,TRBJ2-1,many,TRBD1,TRBV4-3
CASSLQGVNTEAFF,TGTGCCAGCAGCTTACAGGGGGTGAACACTGAAGCTTTCTTT,TRBJ1-1,many,TRBD1,TRBV5-4
CASSRQNRGRTYGYTF,TGTGCCAGCAGCCGCCAGAACAGGGGGCGGACCTATGGCTACACCTTC,TRBJ1-2,-,TRBD1,TRBV4-2
CASSLEVAGYGYTF,TGTGCCAGCAGCTTGGAGGTCGCTGGCTATGGCTACACCTTC,TRBJ1-2,many,-,TRBV7-2
CASSFNLGEETQYF,TGTGCCAGCAGCTTCAATCTTGGGGAAGAGACCCAGTACTTC,TRBJ2-5,many,-,TRBV7-6
CASSIPGLAATDTQYF,TGCGCCAGCAGCATACCGGGACTAGCGGCCACAGATACGCAGTATTTT,TRBJ2-3,-,TRBD2,TRBV5-1
CASSTYYKETQYF,TGTGCCAGCAGCACGTACTACAAAGAGACCCAGTACTTC,TRBJ2-5,few,-,TRBV28
CASSEQGSSNQPQHF,TGTGCCAGCAGTGAACAGGGGTCCAGCAATCAGCCCCAGCATTTT,TRBJ1-5,many,-,TRBV2
CSALGPDQETQYF,TGCAGTGCTCTAGGACCAGATCAAGAGACCCAGTACTTC,TRBJ2-5,many,-,TRBV20-1
CASSQDTSRRNEQFF,TGTGCCAGCAGCCAAGATACTAGCCGCAGGAATGAGCAGTTCTTC,TRBJ2-1,many,-,TRBV4-2
CASRTSGTSGYTF,TGTGCCAGCAGGACCTCCGGGACCTCAGGCTACACCTTC,TRBJ1-2,few,-,TRBV6-1
CASSLGPVSNQPQHF,TGCGCCAGCAGCTTGGGGCCGGTTAGCAATCAGCCCCAGCATTTT,TRBJ1-5,few,-,TRBV5-1
CASSQGRTDTQYF,TGTGCCAGCAGCCAGGGCCGGACAGATACGCAGTATTTT,TRBJ2-3,many,-,TRBV3-1
CASGPGLEGNIQYF,TGTGCCAGCGGCCCCGGGCTAGAGGGGAACATTCAGTACTTC,TRBJ2-4,-,-,TRBV4-2
CASSMNRGYEQYF,TGTGCCAGCAGTATGAACAGGGGCTACGAGCAGTACTTC,TRBJ2-7,many,TRBD1,TRBV12-3/TRBV12-4
CASMYRDPRTDTQYF,TGTGCCAGCATGTACCGGGACCCAAGAACGGATACGCAGTATTTT,TRBJ2-3,many,-,TRBV12-3/TRBV12-4
CASRYWTETDTQYF,TGTGCCAGCAGATACTGGACCGAGACAGATACGCAGTATTTT,TRBJ2-3,many,-,TRBV6-5
CSVGRAEGETQYF,TGCAGCGTTGGGCGAGCGGAGGGGGAGACCCAGTACTTC,TRBJ2-5,many,-,TRBV29-1